This T cell receptor (beta chain) was identified during a study of Ad26.COV2.S vaccination and SARS-CoV-2 variants. In germline, CDR1 is LGHDT, CDR2 YNNKEL (reference sequence). This CDR3 has 15 amino acids. The germline V and J ends were trimmed by 4 bases and 0 bases, with 11 bases remaining between them. Here immunoSEQ multiplex PCR was the method, and the copy in TCRdb shows in-frame clones only, minus some. Of some 180,000 clones in the sample, 87% were seen once. General study findings and limits: Considerable breadth of spike-specific CD8+ and CD4+ T cell responses has reportedly been documented following vaccination. With respect to non-spike TCR breadth, vaccine and placebo recipients were similar.

Points on this clone: Its antigen is unidentified.

The sample here was peripheral blood, taken after recovery from COVID-19. The source is a human donor who had recovered from COVID-19. This rearrangement joins TRBV3-1 (or the pseudogene TRBV3-2) to TRBJ2-3; D is undetermined. The CDR3 here is CASSLGPASTDTQYF. The CDR3 nucleotides read TGTGCCAGCAGCCTCGGACCAGCAAGCACAGATACGCAGTATTTT.